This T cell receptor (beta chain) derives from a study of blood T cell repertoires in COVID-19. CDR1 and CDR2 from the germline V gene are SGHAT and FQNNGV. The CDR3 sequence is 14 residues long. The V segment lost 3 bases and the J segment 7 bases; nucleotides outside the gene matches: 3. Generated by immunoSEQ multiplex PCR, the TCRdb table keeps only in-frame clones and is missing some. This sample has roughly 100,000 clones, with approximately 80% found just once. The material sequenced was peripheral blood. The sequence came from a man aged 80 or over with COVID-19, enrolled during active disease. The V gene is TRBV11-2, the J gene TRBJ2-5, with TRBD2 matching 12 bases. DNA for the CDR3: TGTGCCAGCAGCTTCTCTAGCGGGGGGGGGACCCAGTACTTC. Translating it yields CASSFSSGGGTQYF.